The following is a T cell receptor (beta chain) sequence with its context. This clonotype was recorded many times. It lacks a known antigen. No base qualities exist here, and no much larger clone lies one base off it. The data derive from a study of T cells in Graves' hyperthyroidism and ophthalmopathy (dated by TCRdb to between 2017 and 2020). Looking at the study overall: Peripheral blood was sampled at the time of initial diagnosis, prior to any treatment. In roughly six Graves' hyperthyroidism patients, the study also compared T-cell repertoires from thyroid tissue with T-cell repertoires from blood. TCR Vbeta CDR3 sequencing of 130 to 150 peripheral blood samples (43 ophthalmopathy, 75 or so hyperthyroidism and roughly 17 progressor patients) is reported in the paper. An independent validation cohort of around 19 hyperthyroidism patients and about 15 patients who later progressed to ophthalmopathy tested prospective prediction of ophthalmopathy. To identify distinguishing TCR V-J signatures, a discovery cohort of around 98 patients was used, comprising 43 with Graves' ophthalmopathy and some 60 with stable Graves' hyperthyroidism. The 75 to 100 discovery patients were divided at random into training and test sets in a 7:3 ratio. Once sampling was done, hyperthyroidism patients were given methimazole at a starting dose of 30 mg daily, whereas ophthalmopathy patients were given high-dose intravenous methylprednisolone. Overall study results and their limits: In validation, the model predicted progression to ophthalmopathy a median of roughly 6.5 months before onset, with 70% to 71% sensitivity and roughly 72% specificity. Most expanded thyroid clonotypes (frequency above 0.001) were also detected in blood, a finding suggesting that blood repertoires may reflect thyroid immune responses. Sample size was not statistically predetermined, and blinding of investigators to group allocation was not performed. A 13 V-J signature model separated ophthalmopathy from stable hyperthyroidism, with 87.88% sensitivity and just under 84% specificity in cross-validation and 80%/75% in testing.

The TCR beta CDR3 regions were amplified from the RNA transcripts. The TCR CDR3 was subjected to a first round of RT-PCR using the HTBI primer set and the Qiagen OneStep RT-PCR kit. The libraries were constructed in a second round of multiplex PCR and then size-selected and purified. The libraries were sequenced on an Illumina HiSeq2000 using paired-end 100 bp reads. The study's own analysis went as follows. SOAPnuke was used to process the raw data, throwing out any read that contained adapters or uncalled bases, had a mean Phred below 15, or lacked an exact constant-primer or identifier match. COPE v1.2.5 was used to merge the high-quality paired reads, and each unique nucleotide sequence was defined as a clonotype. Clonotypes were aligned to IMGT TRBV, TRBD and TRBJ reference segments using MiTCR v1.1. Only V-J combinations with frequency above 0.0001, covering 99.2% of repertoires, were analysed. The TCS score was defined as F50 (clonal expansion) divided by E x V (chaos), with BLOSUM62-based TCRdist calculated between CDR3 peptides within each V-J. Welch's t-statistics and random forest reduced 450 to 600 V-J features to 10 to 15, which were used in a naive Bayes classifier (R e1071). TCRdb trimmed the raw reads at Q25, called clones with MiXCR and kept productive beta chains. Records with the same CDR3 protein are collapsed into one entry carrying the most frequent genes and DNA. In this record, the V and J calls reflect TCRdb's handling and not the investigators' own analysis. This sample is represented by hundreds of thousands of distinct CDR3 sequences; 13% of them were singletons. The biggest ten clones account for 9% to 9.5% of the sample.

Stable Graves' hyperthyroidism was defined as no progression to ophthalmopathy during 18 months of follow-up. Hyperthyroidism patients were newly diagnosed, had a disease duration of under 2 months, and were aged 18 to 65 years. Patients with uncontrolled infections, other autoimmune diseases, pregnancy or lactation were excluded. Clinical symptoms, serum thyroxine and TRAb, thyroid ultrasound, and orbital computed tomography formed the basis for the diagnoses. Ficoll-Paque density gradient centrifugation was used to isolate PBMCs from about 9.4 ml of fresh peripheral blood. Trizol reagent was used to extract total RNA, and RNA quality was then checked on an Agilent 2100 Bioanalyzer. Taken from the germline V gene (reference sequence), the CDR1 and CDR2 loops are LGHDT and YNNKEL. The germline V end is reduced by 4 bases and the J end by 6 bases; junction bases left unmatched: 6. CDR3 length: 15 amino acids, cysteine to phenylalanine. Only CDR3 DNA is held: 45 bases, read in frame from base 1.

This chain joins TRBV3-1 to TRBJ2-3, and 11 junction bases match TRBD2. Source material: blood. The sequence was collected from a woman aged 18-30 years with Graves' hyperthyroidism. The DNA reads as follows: TGTGCCAGCAGCCGATTAGCGGGAGGGCCGGATACGCAGTATTTT. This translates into CASSRLAGGPDTQYF.